This T cell receptor (beta chain) was retrieved from a study of blood T cell repertoires in COVID-19. Profiled with immunoSEQ multiplex PCR; TCRdb holds only in-frame clones, not every one. This sample yields more than 350,000 clones, of which 88% are seen a single time; 1.4% to 1.5% belongs to the top ten. Germline assignment: CDR1 KGHSH and CDR2 LQKENI. Trimming stripped 2 bases from V and 3 bases from J, with 8 bases between. The CDR3 is 14 residues long. Sequenced sample: PBMCs or T cells enriched from blood (not recorded which). The receptor was derived from a woman between 18 and 30 years old who had been exposed to COVID-19. The V and J genes are TRBV18 and TRBJ2-1; D is possibly TRBD1 (6 bases). In DNA, the CDR3 is TGTGCCAGCTCACCAGGGGGCGTCTACAATGAGCAGTTCTTC. Its protein product is CASSPGGVYNEQFF.